This TCR beta chain was documented in a study of blood T cell repertoires in COVID-19. Background on the study: Samples of COVID-19 (acute and convalescent) were obtained from the United States, Italy and Spain.

Method: immunoSEQ multiplex PCR; TCRdb's copy keeps in-frame clones and lacks some. The table records some 250,000 clones, 80% to 90% of them present only once. This clone was counted only a few times. Germline V lookup: CDR1 ENHRY, CDR2 SYGVKD. The trim removed 0 bases at V and 3 bases at J, leaving 8 bases unmatched. The CDR3 spans 18 residues. The receptor comes from a man aged 25-45 years who had recovered from COVID-19. Sequencing input: peripheral blood. The V call is TRBV10-3, the J call TRBJ1-5; 10 nucleotides agree with TRBD1. In DNA form, the CDR3 reads TGTGCCATCAGTGAGTCCGGGGAGGGGACAGGGGACAATCAGCCCCAGCATTTT. Translating it yields CAISESGEGTGDNQPQHF.